What follows are 20 T cell receptor beta chains derived from one specimen sequenced in a study of T cell repertoires in cytomegalovirus infection. TCRdb reprocessed the reads via MiXCR and lists one record per CDR3 protein. This sample has roughly 300,000 distinct CDR3 sequences, with over 7.5% found just once. Sequences were obtained from PBMCs. The receptors come from a human donor in good health (CMV status not recorded). Some clones in this sample may be carry-over from other donors' samples.

The chain employs TRBV7-3 and TRBJ1-5, with D unclear. The CDR3 has 18 amino acids. The germline gives CDR1 SGHTA, CDR2 FQGTGA. Trimming shortened V by 2 bases and J by 2 bases, and 19 bases separated the two germline ends. CDR3 amino acids: CASSLSSSPYGGNQPQHF. The CDR3 DNA follows: TGTGCCAGCAGCTTATCTAGCAGCCCGTATGGGGGCAATCAGCCCCAGCATTTT.

The chain is built from TRBV5-4 and TRBJ2-4, with 7 nucleotides matching TRBD1. V was pared by 3 bases and J by 6 bases, with 9 bases of the junction left unmatched. Per germline, CDR1 SGHNT and CDR2 YYREEE (reference sequence). The CDR3 runs 15 residues. The CDR3 sequence is CASSSQGGRGNIQYF. CDR3 nucleotide sequence: TGTGCCAGCAGCTCGCAAGGGGGCCGGGGAAACATTCAGTACTTC.

This clonotype has just a few counts. J is TRBJ2-7 and V is TRBV5-5, with 8 positions matching TRBD1. The CDR3 length is 12 residues. Germline V gene lookup returns CDR1 SGHKS and CDR2 YYEKEE (reference sequence). Germline trimming cut 5 bases from V and 4 bases from J; bases unmatched to any gene: 2. CDR3 sequence reads: CASSWDRYEQYF. CDR3 in DNA: TGTGCCAGCAGTTGGGACAGGTACGAGCAGTACTTC.

This clonotype has ten or more counts. V is TRBV7-2 and J is TRBJ1-1; TRBD1 matches at 7 bases. Germline V gives CDR1 SGHTA, CDR2 FQGNSA. V shed 5 bases and J 4 bases; nucleotides not matched to a gene: 7. The CDR3 loop spans 14 amino acids. CDR3 nucleotides: TGTGCCAGCAGCAACCAGGGGGGCCCCACTGAAGCTTTCTTT. Translated, it gives CASSNQGGPTEAFF.

The chain employs TRBV5-6 and TRBJ2-3; D unresolved. V was trimmed by 4 bases and J by 4 bases, leaving 10 bases between them. The CDR3 loop spans 13 amino acids. Germline values: CDR1 SGHDT, CDR2 YYEEEE. CDR3 in amino acids: CASSTTISDTQYF. DNA of the CDR3: TGTGCCAGCAGCACTACTATTTCAGATACGCAGTATTTT.

Only a few counts were recorded for this clonotype. V and J are TRBV20-1 and TRBJ2-1; 7 nucleotides align to TRBD2. Looked up from germline, CDR1 is DFQATT and CDR2 is SNEGSKA (reference sequence). Losses at the gene ends were 5 bases for V and 4 bases for J; bases not matched to a gene: 5. This CDR3 region has 13 residues. The CDR3 region is CSASGGMYNEQFF. The CDR3 bases are TGCAGTGCTTCCGGGGGGATGTACAATGAGCAGTTCTTC.

This chain connects TRBV6-6 to TRBJ1-1; the D is unclear. Germline CDR1 reads MNHNY; CDR2 reads SVGAGI (reference sequence). The CDR3 is made up of 13 amino acids. V was pared by 7 bases and J by 1 base, with 10 bases between. The DNA of the CDR3 is TGTGCCAGCAAAAGGACGGGGAACACTGAAGCTTTCTTT. Its translation is CASKRTGNTEAFF.

The CDR3 sequence: CASSGGDVAVRDEQYF. Here the CDR3 DNA reads TGTGCCAGCAGCGGGGGGGATGTGGCAGTGAGGGACGAGCAGTACTTC. The chain is built from TRBV11-2 and TRBJ2-7; 7 bases fit TRBD2. V lost 5 bases and J lost 5; bases outside the gene matches: 15. The CDR3 has 16 amino acids. Germline loops: CDR1 SGHAT, CDR2 FQNNGV. The variable domain in full, with the rest retrieved from reference TRBV11-2 and TRBJ2-7, is EAGVAQSPRYKIIEKRQSVAFWCNPISGHATLYWYQQILGQGPKLLIQFQNNGVVDDSQLPKDRFSAERLKGVDSTLKIQPAKLEDSAVYLCASSGGDVAVRDEQYFGPGTRLTVT.

This clonotype was detected ten times or more. The V gene is TRBV7-3, the J gene TRBJ2-1; 9 bases line up with TRBD2. Per germline, CDR1 SGHTA and CDR2 FQGTGA. This CDR3 comprises 15 residues. J was trimmed by 8 bases and V by 3 bases; bases with no gene match: 8. The chain's CDR3 is CASSLRGGNIHEQFF. For the CDR3, the DNA is TGTGCCAGCAGCTTGCGGGGGGGCAATATCCATGAGCAGTTCTTC.

The chain combines TRBV4-1 with TRBJ2-5; D unclear. Trimming removed 0 bases from V and 5 bases from J, with 19 bases in between. The CDR3 has 17 amino acids. Germline CDR1 is MGHRA and CDR2 is YSYEKL. CDR3 nucleotide sequence: TGCGCCAGCAGCCAAGACGATTCGAACGCCGGTTGGGAGACCCAGTACTTC. Translation: CASSQDDSNAGWETQYF.

This clonotype was seen only a few times. The chain has TRBV20-1 and TRBJ1-4; D ambiguous. The germline V gene encodes CDR1 DFQATT and CDR2 SNEGSKA (reference sequence). This CDR3 is built from 12 residues. The ends were cut back, 4 bases at V and 7 bases at J, with 10 bases in the middle. The CDR3, as DNA: TGCAGTGCTACGGCAGGACTTGAAAAACTGTTTTTT. Translating gives CSATAGLEKLFF.

This clonotype was seen many times. The V call is TRBV20-1, the J call TRBJ1-6, with D possibly being TRBD1 (5 bases). Germline V gene lookup returns CDR1 DFQATT and CDR2 SNEGSKA (reference sequence). V lost 5 bases to trimming and J lost 0 bases, with 17 bases between them. CDR3 length equals 17 residues. This CDR3 is CSAGWDRRSSYNSPLHF. The CDR3 nucleotides are TGCAGTGCTGGCTGGGACCGCCGAAGCTCCTATAATTCACCCCTCCACTTT.

This clonotype showed up many times. The chain joins TRBV6-2 or TRBV6-3 to TRBJ1-5, with TRBD1 as a possible D gene (5 bases). Between the trimmed V and J ends, which lost 6 bases and 0 bases, there was a span of 12 bases. The CDR3 extends over 15 amino acids. Per the germline V gene, CDR1 is MNHEY and CDR2 is SVGEGT. The CDR3 DNA is TGTGCCAGCAGCTACCGGGGCCTTAGCAATCAGCCCCAGCATTTT. Translating it yields CASSYRGLSNQPQHF.

Remarks on this clonotype: A much bigger clone sits one base away, suggesting this may be a read error. The chain is built from TRBV6-2 or TRBV6-3 and TRBJ1-4; unclear D gene. The CDR3 sequence is 17 residues long. The germline V gene encodes CDR1 MNHEY and CDR2 SVGEGT. The CDR3 spells CASSYSSTAATNEKLLF. The CDR3 nucleotides read TGTGCCAGCAGTTACTCGAGTACGGCAGCAACTAATGAAAAACTGCTTTTT.

This clonotype came up many times. The rearrangement uses TRBV7-9 and TRBJ2-2, with 10 bases that match TRBD2. Looked up from germline, CDR1 is SEHNR and CDR2 is FQNEAQ (reference sequence). The CDR3 sequence is 15 residues long. The V segment lost 1 base and the J segment 5 bases; nucleotides outside the gene matches: 1. CDR3 DNA sequence: TGTGCCAGCAGCTTAGGACTAGCGGGTACCGGGGAGCTGTTTTTT. It translates to CASSLGLAGTGELFF.

The chain combines TRBV27 with TRBJ1-5; D is uncertain. Trimming stripped 3 bases from V and 3 bases from J, with 6 bases between. The V gene's germline CDR1 is MNHEY and CDR2 SMNVEV (reference sequence). The CDR3 is made up of 13 amino acids. CDR3 in DNA: TGTGCCAGCAGTTTGTCCCCCAATCAGCCCCAGCATTTT. Protein: CASSLSPNQPQHF.

The rearrangement joins TRBV12-3 or TRBV12-4 to TRBJ1-2; D is perhaps TRBD1 (5 bases). V was pared by 3 bases and J by 5 bases, with 19 bases between. CDR3 length equals 16 residues. The CDR3, as DNA: TGTGCCAGCAGTTTCTCCTGGGCGGGGGGTGCGTATGGCTACACCTTC. This sequence encodes CASSFSWAGGAYGYTF.

The J gene is TRBJ2-1, the V gene TRBV5-1, with TRBD1 as a possible D gene (6 bases). Trimming shortened V by 1 base and J by 8 bases, and 13 bases separated the two germline ends. The CDR3 has 14 residues. CDR1 is SGHRS, CDR2 YFSETQ, per germline. The CDR3 is CASSLMAGADEQFF. In DNA, the CDR3 is TGCGCCAGCAGCTTGATGGCAGGGGCCGATGAGCAGTTCTTC. The full variable domain, with the rest looked up from reference TRBV5-1 and TRBJ2-1, is KAGVTQTPRYLIKTRGQQVTLSCSPISGHRSVSWYQQTPGQGLQFLFEYFSETQRNKGNFPGRFSGRQFSNSRSEMNVSTLELGDSALYLCASSLMAGADEQFFGPGTRLTVL.

The V gene is TRBV20-1, the J gene TRBJ2-4, with 12 bases fitting TRBD2. This CDR3 has 14 residues. Germline-derived CDR1 and CDR2 are DFQATT and SNEGSKA (reference sequence). Losses at the gene ends were 7 bases for V and 4 bases for J; bases not matched to a gene: 5. CDR3 in amino acids: CSVGTSGPKNIQYF. The DNA for the CDR3 is TGCAGTGTCGGGACTAGCGGGCCTAAAAACATTCAGTACTTC.

CDR3 nucleotides: TGTGCCAGCAGCAATCCCGGGACGGATAATTACTTC. Its translation: CASSNPGTDNYF. The genes are TRBV6-2 or TRBV6-3 and TRBJ2-4; D assignment may be TRBD1 or TRBD2 (5 bases each). Trimming removed 6 bases from V and 16 bases from J, with 19 bases in between. This CDR3 is built from 12 residues. From germline, CDR1 is MNHEY and CDR2 SVGEGT.